These 28 T cell receptor beta chains were all obtained from the same sample, sequenced in a study of blood T cell repertoires in COVID-19. Using immunoSEQ multiplex PCR, the repertoire was profiled, and TCRdb retains in-frame clones only, with some absent. Of tens of thousands of clones in the sample, roughly 80% were seen once. Sample: peripheral blood. The receptors stem from a woman in her sixties or seventies with acute or convalescent COVID-19.

V is TRBV7-9 and J is TRBJ1-1; D not resolved. The length of the CDR3 is 13 residues. The V and J ends lost 4 bases and 1 base respectively, with 7 bases between them. Germline V lookup: CDR1 SEHNR, CDR2 FQNEAQ (reference sequence). The CDR3 loop reads CASSYAGNTEAFF. As DNA, the CDR3 is TGTGCCAGCAGCTATGCGGGGAACACTGAAGCTTTCTTT.

The chain is built from TRBV27 and TRBJ1-2; D remains ambiguous. CDR3 length equals 14 residues. V gave up 0 bases and J gave up 8 bases, with 13 bases separating them. From germline, CDR1 is MNHEY and CDR2 SMNVEV (reference sequence). The CDR3: CASSLSLGVGGYTF. CDR3 DNA: TGTGCCAGCAGTTTATCTCTCGGGGTAGGGGGCTACACCTTC.

As to this clone: One end of the junction fails to match germline, which may point to a read error. This chain uses TRBV29-1 with TRBJ2-5; TRBD2 agrees at 9 bases. The CDR3 loop spans 12 amino acids. The V gene's germline CDR1 is SQVTM and CDR2 ANQGSEA. The CDR3 loop reads CSAGGREGHVHF. DNA of the CDR3: TGCAGCGCCGGGGGGCGGGAGGGCCACGTGCACTTC. The full variable domain, with the rest looked up from reference TRBV29-1 and TRBJ2-5, is SAVISQKPSRDICQRGTSLTIQCQVDSQVTMMFWYRQQPGQSLTLIATANQGSEATYESGFVIDKFPISRPNLTFSTLTVSNMSPEDSSIYLCSAGGREGHVHFGPGTRLLVL.

This chain links TRBV28 with TRBJ2-7; TRBD2 aligns across 11 bases. Germline CDR1 and CDR2: MDHEN and SYDVKM. Trimming at V came to 7 bases and at J to 5 bases, leaving 7 bases not matched to a gene. The CDR3 runs 14 residues. The CDR3 is CASKTSGGRNEQYF. For the CDR3, the DNA is TGTGCCAGCAAAACTAGCGGGGGTAGGAACGAGCAGTACTTC.

The chain has TRBV10-3 and TRBJ2-1; 13 nucleotides match TRBD2. V lost 5 bases, J lost 7 bases, and 5 bases stayed unmatched. This CDR3 contains 15 residues. Germline CDR1 reads ENHRY; CDR2 reads SYGVKD. The CDR3 here is CAISTSGGAGNEQFF. The DNA of the CDR3 is TGTGCCATCAGTACTAGCGGGGGGGCTGGGAATGAGCAGTTCTTC.

The rearrangement joins TRBV9 to TRBJ2-5, with 8 bases that match TRBD2. Germline trimming cut 3 bases from V and 1 base from J; bases unmatched to any gene: 2. The CDR3 runs to 14 residues. The germline CDR1 and CDR2 sequences are SGDLS and YYNGEE. CDR3 protein: CASSAGGGQETQYF. In nucleotides, the CDR3 is TGTGCCAGCAGCGCGGGAGGGGGCCAAGAGACCCAGTACTTC. Supplemented by reference TRBV9 and TRBJ2-5, the full variable domain reads DSGVTQTPKHLITATGQRVTLRCSPRSGDLSVYWYQQSLDQGLQFLIQYYNGEERAKGNILERFSAQQFPDLHSELNLSSLELGDSALYFCASSAGGGQETQYFGPGTRLLVL.

J is TRBJ1-1 and V is TRBV3-1 (or the pseudogene TRBV3-2); 7 bases agree with TRBD1. The trim removed 4 bases at V and 0 bases at J, leaving 5 bases unmatched. Germline-derived CDR1 and CDR2 are LGHDT and YNNKEL (reference sequence). This CDR3 comprises 15 residues. The CDR3 sequence is CASSLRTGLNTEAFF. The CDR3 coding sequence is TGTGCCAGCAGCCTACGGACAGGATTGAACACTGAAGCTTTCTTT.

The V gene is TRBV2, the J gene TRBJ1-2, with 7 nucleotides matching TRBD1. Germline CDR1 SNHLY, CDR2 FYNNEI. Losses at the gene ends were 4 bases for V and 0 bases for J; bases not matched to a gene: 11. The CDR3 length is 17 residues. This CDR3 is CASSGRQGPNSNYGYTF. CDR3 sequence (DNA): TGTGCCAGCAGTGGCCGACAGGGCCCCAACTCTAACTATGGCTACACCTTC.

The CDR3 DNA reads TGTGCCAGCAGCCAGTGGGGGACAGCTCAAGGTGAAAAACTGTTTTTT. Its protein product is CASSQWGTAQGEKLFF. The chain carries TRBV4-2 and TRBJ1-4; 7 nucleotides agree with TRBD1. The CDR3 loop spans 16 amino acids. V lost 3 bases, J lost 7 bases, and 11 bases stayed unmatched. CDR1 and CDR2 from the germline V gene are LGHNA and YNFKEQ.

The V and J genes are TRBV6-5 and TRBJ1-3, with D possibly matching TRBD1 (5 bases). Germline values: CDR1 MNHEY, CDR2 SVGAGI. Trimming removed 9 bases at V and 0 bases at J, with 12 bases between. This CDR3 spans 14 amino acids. The CDR3 region has the DNA TGTGCCAGTTCACAGGTCAGCTCTGGAAACACCATATATTTT. It codes for CASSQVSSGNTIYF.

This sequence joins TRBV10-2 and TRBJ1-1, with D possibly matching TRBD1 (5 bases). With 4 bases removed from V and 2 bases from J, the gap between germline ends came to 14 bases. The germline V gene encodes CDR1 WSHSY and CDR2 SAAADI. The CDR3 runs 15 residues. CDR3 residues: CASSGTGMVNTEAFF. CDR3 DNA sequence: TGCGCCAGCAGTGGTACAGGAATGGTCAACACTGAAGCTTTCTTT.

The chain links TRBV7-8 to TRBJ2-7; possible D gene TRBD1, 5 bases. CDR1 and CDR2 from the germline V gene are SGHVS and FQNEAQ. The V gene lost 5 bases and the J gene lost 4 bases, with 15 bases spanning the gap. The CDR3 is 14 residues long. The CDR3 spells CASSEDTRHYEQYF. As DNA, the CDR3 is TGTGCCAGCAGCGAGGACACCAGGCATTACGAGCAGTACTTC.

The chain carries TRBV19 and TRBJ1-1; 10 bases match TRBD1. V lost 5 bases, J lost 1 base, and 10 bases stayed unmatched. Looked up from germline, CDR1 is LNHDA and CDR2 is SQIVND (reference sequence). The CDR3 spans 17 residues. Here the CDR3 reads CASSDPGQGYGNTEAFF. The CDR3 DNA sequence: TGTGCCAGTAGTGACCCGGGACAGGGGTATGGGAACACTGAAGCTTTCTTT.

The V call is TRBV5-4, the J call TRBJ2-3; 10 bases agree with TRBD2. The CDR3 has 16 residues. Per the germline V gene, CDR1 is SGHNT and CDR2 is YYREEE (reference sequence). V dropped 4 bases and J dropped 0; count of bases not matched to a gene: 5. The CDR3 bases are TGTGCCAGCAGCACGAGCGGGGGGGCTAGCACAGATACGCAGTATTTT. Encoded protein: CASSTSGGASTDTQYF.

This clone was counted between two and nine times. The rearrangement links TRBV12-3 or TRBV12-4 to TRBJ1-2; D is possibly TRBD1 (6 bases). V lost 8 bases to trimming and J lost 4 bases, with 14 bases between them. The CDR3 loop spans 13 amino acids. Here the CDR3 reads CASGPQGSYGYTF. CDR3 in DNA: TGTGCCAGCGGCCCACAGGGATCCTATGGCTACACCTTC.

The chain uses TRBV2 and TRBJ2-1, with D hard to call. The CDR3 loop spans 12 amino acids. Germline lookup yields CDR1 SNHLY and CDR2 FYNNEI. V lost 3 bases, J lost 12 bases, and 12 bases lay in between. The chain's CDR3 is CASSERGWRQFF. CDR3 DNA: TGTGCCAGCAGTGAGCGCGGATGGAGGCAGTTCTTC.

This sequence joins TRBV20-1 and TRBJ1-1; 7 nucleotides agree with TRBD1. The germline CDR1 and CDR2 sequences are DFQATT and SNEGSKA (reference sequence). The V and J ends lost 5 bases and 7 bases, in that order; junction bases with no gene match: 4. The CDR3 covers 11 residues. CDR3 bases: TGCAGTGCTTCCGGGACAGATGAAGCTTTCTTT. It codes for CSASGTDEAFF.

The CDR3 loop is CAIRTGTGGSYEQYF. The CDR3 region has the DNA TGTGCCATCCGTACCGGGACAGGGGGCTCCTACGAGCAGTACTTC. The J gene is TRBJ2-7, the V gene TRBV6-1, with 11 bases fitting TRBD1. The V segment lost 10 bases and the J segment 0 bases; nucleotides outside the gene matches: 8. Germline V CDR1 and CDR2: MNHNS, SASEGT. This CDR3 is 15 amino acids long.

This chain connects TRBV28 to TRBJ1-6; the match to TRBD1 covers 8 bases. After removal of 6 bases from V and 2 bases from J, the junction contained 6 bases not matched to a gene. Germline V CDR1 and CDR2: MDHEN, SYDVKM. The CDR3 is made up of 16 amino acids. CDR3 residues: CASRKTGATYNSPLHF. In DNA, the CDR3 is TGTGCCAGCAGAAAGACAGGGGCTACCTATAATTCACCCCTCCACTTT.

Remarks on this clone: The same CDR3 is also encoded by other DNA sequences in this sample. The chain couples TRBV28 to TRBJ2-7; TRBD1 agrees at 8 bases. V gave up 6 bases and J gave up 4 bases; unmatched junction bases: 8. CDR3 size: 14 residues. CDR1 is MDHEN, CDR2 SYDVKM, per germline. CDR3 sequence (DNA): TGTGCCAGCAGACCAGGGGGCACCGCGTACGAGCAGTACTTC. Translating it yields CASRPGGTAYEQYF.

The V and J genes are TRBV2 and TRBJ1-1; D is undetermined. The germline CDR1 and CDR2 sequences are SNHLY and FYNNEI. CDR3 size: 15 residues. V lost 5 bases, J lost 7 bases, and 20 bases lay in between. The CDR3 region is CASSFSPGLGSEAFF. For the CDR3, the DNA is TGTGCCAGCAGTTTTAGTCCGGGATTGGGCAGTGAAGCTTTCTTT.

The V gene is TRBV28, the J gene TRBJ1-5; D uncertain. The V gene's germline CDR1 is MDHEN and CDR2 SYDVKM. The CDR3 covers 15 residues. Between the trimmed V and J ends, which lost 8 bases and 4 bases, there was a span of 18 bases. The CDR3 DNA sequence: TGTGCCAGCCAACAAGTTCCGAATCTGAATCAGCCCCAGCATTTT. Translating it yields CASQQVPNLNQPQHF.

The CDR3 sequence is CASSPGTGVSGVYEQYF. The CDR3, as DNA: TGTGCCAGCAGTCCCGGGACAGGGGTCTCCGGGGTGTACGAGCAGTACTTC. This chain links TRBV5-5 with TRBJ2-7; 10 bases align to TRBD1. The CDR3 length is 17 residues. V lost 5 bases and J lost 4; bases outside the gene matches: 15. Per germline, CDR1 SGHKS and CDR2 YYEKEE (reference sequence). Drawing the rest from reference TRBV5-5 and TRBJ2-7, the complete variable domain is DAGVTQSPTHLIKTRGQQVTLRCSPISGHKSVSWYQQVLGQGPQFIFQYYEKEERGRGNFPDRFSARQFPNYSSELNVNALLLGDSALYLCASSPGTGVSGVYEQYFGPGTRLTVT.

The gene calls are TRBV10-1 and TRBJ1-5; maybe TRBD1 (5 bases). The V gene's germline CDR1 is WNHNN and CDR2 SYGVQD (reference sequence). The CDR3 runs to 15 residues. The germline V and J ends were trimmed by 7 bases and 0 bases, with 13 bases remaining between them. The DNA for the CDR3 is TGCGCCAGCATCCTTGGGAGGGGTAGCAATCAGCCCCAGCATTTT. This encodes CASILGRGSNQPQHF.

The chain carries TRBV27 and TRBJ2-3, with 11 bases lining up with TRBD2. This CDR3 region has 14 residues. V was pared by 6 bases and J by 6 bases, with 5 bases of the junction left unmatched. Looked up from germline, CDR1 is MNHEY and CDR2 is SMNVEV (reference sequence). CDR3 nucleotides: TGTGCCAGCAGGGGACTAGCGGCCATGGATACGCAGTATTTT. Its translation: CASRGLAAMDTQYF.

V usage is TRBV6-1 and J usage is TRBJ1-6; no firm D call. Trimming took off 0 bases at V and 7 bases at J, with 16 bases between the two ends. The CDR3 consists of 17 residues. The germline CDR1 and CDR2 sequences are MNHNS and SASEGT. CDR3 nucleotide sequence: TGTGCCAGCAGTGAAGCCTTCTTTCAAGGAGACAATTCACCCCTCCACTTT. Protein sequence: CASSEAFFQGDNSPLHF.

The rearrangement uses TRBV5-8 and TRBJ1-5; 12 nucleotides line up with TRBD1. The CDR3 has 16 residues. Trimming removed 4 bases from V and 6 bases from J; junction bases left unmatched: 8. Germline CDR1 reads SGHTS; CDR2 reads YDEGEE. The chain's CDR3 is CASSRGQGAFGQPQHF. The CDR3 DNA reads as TGTGCCAGCAGCCGGGGACAGGGGGCTTTCGGTCAGCCCCAGCATTTT. The full variable domain, in which reference TRBV5-8 and TRBJ1-5 provide the parts outside the CDR3, is EAGVTQSPTHLIKTRGQQATLRCSPISGHTSVYWYQQALGLGLQFLLWYDEGEERNRGNFPPRFSGRQFPNYSSELNVNALELEDSALYLCASSRGQGAFGQPQHFGDGTRLSIL.

V is TRBV30 and J is TRBJ1-4; D is undetermined. Germline V gene sequence: CDR1 GTSNPN, CDR2 SVGIG (reference sequence). Trimming removed 1 base from V and 6 bases from J, with 15 bases in between. This CDR3 is 15 amino acids long. The CDR3 DNA reads TGTGCCTGGAGTGGGGCTACGTGGGTGGATGAAAAACTGTTTTTT. Translated: CAWSGATWVDEKLFF.